Presented here are 27 T cell receptor beta chains from one specimen sequenced in a study of blood T cell repertoires in COVID-19. Produced via immunoSEQ multiplex PCR; TCRdb's table is partial and in-frame only. This sample carries approximately 270,000 clones, about 91% of them seen once, and the ten largest clones take around 6.3%. The sequenced sample was peripheral blood. The receptors come from a woman aged 25 to 39 with COVID-19, enrolled during active disease.

V and J are TRBV5-5 and TRBJ2-3; D is ambiguous. This CDR3 is built from 14 residues. CDR1 SGHKS and CDR2 YYEKEE come from the germline V gene (reference sequence). The V gene lost 1 base and the J gene lost 1 base, with 7 bases spanning the gap. The DNA of the CDR3 is TGTGCCAGCAGCTTGTGGCAGGGCACAGATACGCAGTATTTT. It specifies CASSLWQGTDTQYF.

V and J are TRBV5-1 and TRBJ2-1, with 11 bases matching TRBD2. CDR1 and CDR2 (germline): SGHRS, YFSETQ. The CDR3 contains 19 residues. With 4 bases clipped from V and 7 bases from J, the junction kept 19 bases outside the gene matches. CDR3 protein: CASSRTAIAGGPRLNEQFF. The CDR3 DNA follows: TGCGCCAGCAGCCGGACGGCAATAGCGGGAGGGCCGAGACTAAATGAGCAGTTCTTC.

This chain joins TRBV4-3 and TRBJ1-2; 7 positions agree with TRBD1. CDR3 length: 16 amino acids. Unmatched junction bases numbered 6, after V lost 2 bases and J lost 0 bases. Germline assignment: CDR1 LGHNA and CDR2 YSLEER. CDR3 nucleotides: TGCGCCAGCAGCCAAAGTGCGGGGACAGCTAACTATGGCTACACCTTC. It codes for CASSQSAGTANYGYTF.

The chain employs TRBV27 and TRBJ2-1; 10 nucleotides line up with TRBD1. The CDR3 loop spans 16 amino acids. The germline V gene encodes CDR1 MNHEY and CDR2 SMNVEV (reference sequence). V was clipped by 5 bases and J by 3 bases; unmatched bases: 7. The CDR3 DNA follows: TGTGCCAGCAGTCCCAGGACAGGGGGGATCTACAATGAGCAGTTCTTC. Translating gives CASSPRTGGIYNEQFF.

J is TRBJ2-1 and V is TRBV19; TRBD2 matches at 8 bases. Germline CDR1 reads LNHDA; CDR2 reads SQIVND (reference sequence). This CDR3 spans 15 amino acids. The V gene end was trimmed by 5 bases and the J gene end by 1 base; junction bases not matched to a gene: 4. The CDR3 region has the DNA TGTGCCAGTAGTGATAGCGGGGTATCCTACAATGAGCAGTTCTTC. It translates to CASSDSGVSYNEQFF.

J is TRBJ2-5 and V is TRBV27; 7 bases map to TRBD1. CDR3 length equals 21 residues. The germline gives CDR1 MNHEY, CDR2 SMNVEV (reference sequence). V lost 5 bases and J lost 2; bases outside the gene matches: 26. CDR3 residues: CASSIRGTGTDKVGKQETQYF. DNA of the CDR3: TGTGCCAGCAGTATAAGGGGGACCGGGACAGATAAAGTGGGAAAACAAGAGACCCAGTACTTC.

This sequence joins TRBV4-1 and TRBJ2-7; 11 bases line up with TRBD1. The CDR3 loop spans 16 amino acids. The J segment lost 6 bases and the V segment lost 0 bases, leaving 7 bases of the junction unmatched. Germline V CDR1 and CDR2: MGHRA, YSYEKL. The CDR3 reads CASSQDRRTGGFEQYF. The CDR3 DNA is TGCGCCAGCAGCCAAGATCGGAGGACAGGGGGCTTCGAGCAGTACTTC.

The genes are TRBV7-2 and TRBJ2-7, with 10 bases identical to TRBD2. Germline trimming cut 3 bases from V and 4 bases from J; bases unmatched to any gene: 0. The CDR3 is 13 residues long. Germline lookup yields CDR1 SGHTA and CDR2 FQGNSA. CDR3 region: CASSLGLAYEQYF. CDR3 sequence (DNA): TGTGCCAGCAGCTTGGGACTAGCGTACGAGCAGTACTTC.

The V and J genes are TRBV11-2 and TRBJ1-2; the match to TRBD1 covers 10 bases. V shed 4 bases and J 5 bases; nucleotides not matched to a gene: 7. Germline CDR1 SGHAT, CDR2 FQNNGV. This CDR3 contains 15 residues. CDR3: CASSSPRTGGYGYTF. CDR3 in DNA: TGTGCCAGCAGCTCTCCACGGACAGGGGGTTATGGCTACACCTTC.

The chain carries TRBV6-2 or TRBV6-3 and TRBJ2-7; 10 bases are a match to TRBD1. V was pared by 2 bases and J by 4 bases, with 5 bases of the junction left unmatched. The germline V gene encodes CDR1 MNHEY and CDR2 SVGEGT. This CDR3 has 15 amino acids. CDR3 region: CASSYRTGGRYEQYF. CDR3 bases: TGTGCCAGCAGTTACCGGACAGGGGGTAGGTACGAGCAGTACTTC.

The chain is built from TRBV11-3 and TRBJ2-1; the match to TRBD2 covers 7 bases. Germline V gene lookup returns CDR1 SGHNT and CDR2 YENEEA. The CDR3 consists of 16 residues. Trimming took 2 bases from V and 7 from J; bases not matched to a gene: 11. CDR3: CASSLPAGRVRNEQFF. Written as DNA, the CDR3 is TGTGCCAGCAGCTTACCAGCGGGAAGGGTTAGGAATGAGCAGTTCTTC.

This clone was seen a few times. The chain is built from TRBV29-1 and TRBJ2-1; D unresolved. V was trimmed by 2 bases and J by 9 bases, leaving 17 bases between them. Germline V gene lookup returns CDR1 SQVTM and CDR2 ANQGSEA. The CDR3 contains 14 residues. For the CDR3, the DNA is TGCAGCGTTGAATTGAATTACGGGTCTGGTGAGCAGTTCTTC. Its protein product is CSVELNYGSGEQFF.

The rearrangement joins TRBV3-1 (or the pseudogene TRBV3-2) to TRBJ2-3; 8 positions agree with TRBD2. CDR3 length equals 15 residues. Losses at the gene ends were 1 base for V and 4 bases for J; bases not matched to a gene: 4. Germline lookup yields CDR1 LGHDT and CDR2 YNNKEL (reference sequence). This CDR3 reads CASSQGGLGADTQYF. The CDR3 DNA sequence: TGTGCCAGCAGCCAAGGGGGACTAGGGGCAGATACGCAGTATTTT.

Regarding this clone: The same CDR3 is also encoded by other DNA sequences in this sample. The CDR3 sequence is CASSLDRVGEKLFF. The CDR3 nucleotides read TGTGCCAGCAGCTTGGATCGGGTCGGTGAAAAACTGTTTTTT. The V and J genes are TRBV5-6 and TRBJ1-4; no definite D call. Trimming pared 0 bases from V and 7 bases from J, leaving 10 bases between. Looked up from germline, CDR1 is SGHDT and CDR2 is YYEEEE. CDR3 length: 14 amino acids.

The rearrangement links TRBV19 to TRBJ1-1; 7 bases are shared with TRBD1. Losses at the gene ends were 5 bases for V and 0 bases for J; bases not matched to a gene: 9. CDR1 is LNHDA and CDR2 is SQIVND in the germline V gene (reference sequence). The CDR3 spans 16 residues. CDR3 residues: CASSSKGTVMNTEAFF. DNA of the CDR3: TGTGCCAGTAGTTCCAAGGGGACAGTAATGAACACTGAAGCTTTCTTT.

Only a few counts were recorded for this clone. V gene TRBV7-2 combines with J gene TRBJ2-7; D not resolved. CDR1 and CDR2 (germline): SGHTA, FQGNSA. This CDR3 has 15 residues. The V end lost 5 bases, the J end lost 6 bases, and 20 bases lay between the germline ends. The CDR3 loop reads CASSEDSEVFREQYV. In DNA, the CDR3 is TGTGCCAGCAGCGAAGATAGTGAGGTTTTTCGCGAGCAGTACGTC.

The gene calls are TRBV10-3 and TRBJ1-1, with 7 bases matching TRBD1. The CDR3 has 13 amino acids. V gave up 10 bases and J gave up 10 bases; unmatched junction bases: 15. CDR1 and CDR2 (germline): ENHRY, SYGVKD. The CDR3 nucleotides read TGTGCCACCGTCAGACAGGGTAACTCTGGAGCTTTCTTT. Translation gives CATVRQGNSGAFF.

This chain joins TRBV10-2 and TRBJ2-1; the D gene is possibly TRBD1 (5 bases). The CDR3 runs 12 residues. The germline CDR1 and CDR2 sequences are WSHSY and SAAADI. V lost 6 bases, J lost 7 bases, and 10 bases lay in between. The CDR3 DNA follows: TGCGCCAGCAGACTGGGGCGGAATGAGCAGTTCTTC. It yields the protein CASRLGRNEQFF.

This chain connects TRBV6-6 to TRBJ2-3; 9 nucleotides match TRBD2. CDR3 length equals 16 residues. V trimming: 2 bases; J trimming: 3 bases; junction bases outside the gene matches: 6. From germline, CDR1 is MNHNY and CDR2 SVGAGI (reference sequence). Here the CDR3 DNA reads TGTGCCAGCAGTTACGCGGGGGGGGTTGGGACAGATACGCAGTATTTT. Its translation is CASSYAGGVGTDTQYF.

V usage is TRBV3-1 (or the pseudogene TRBV3-2) and J usage is TRBJ1-5, with D unresolved. The ends were cut back, 1 base at V and 6 bases at J, with 7 bases in the middle. Germline assignment: CDR1 LGHDT and CDR2 YNNKEL (reference sequence). The CDR3 runs 13 residues. The CDR3 loop reads CASSQAHGQPQHF. CDR3 coding DNA: TGTGCCAGCAGCCAAGCCCACGGTCAGCCCCAGCATTTT.

V gene TRBV6-1 combines with J gene TRBJ2-3; D is perhaps TRBD2 (5 bases). The length of the CDR3 is 15 residues. With 0 bases removed from V and 3 bases from J, the gap between germline ends came to 10 bases. The germline gives CDR1 MNHNS, CDR2 SASEGT. CDR3 in amino acids: CASSEAAEVTDTQYF. DNA of the CDR3: TGTGCCAGCAGTGAAGCTGCGGAGGTAACAGATACGCAGTATTTT.

V is TRBV10-3 and J is TRBJ1-2; 10 bases align to TRBD1. Germline V gene lookup returns CDR1 ENHRY and CDR2 SYGVKD. The CDR3 covers 16 residues. Trimming cost V 2 bases and J 9 bases; bases outside gene matches: 12. The CDR3 here is CAISEPRQGAWESYTF. CDR3 nucleotides: TGTGCCATCAGTGAGCCCCGACAGGGGGCTTGGGAGAGCTACACCTTC.

The chain couples TRBV6-5 to TRBJ2-5; 8 bases fit TRBD1. The trim removed 3 bases at V and 5 bases at J, leaving 8 bases unmatched. This CDR3 spans 15 amino acids. Germline loops: CDR1 MNHEY, CDR2 SVGAGI. The CDR3 bases are TGTGCCAGCAGTTATGGACAGGGAGTTTGGGAGACCCAGTACTTC. This encodes CASSYGQGVWETQYF.

This clone was counted a single time. The gene calls are TRBV19 and TRBJ2-1; a weak D match, TRBD2 (5 bases). V lost 3 bases and J lost 8, with 14 bases in between. CDR1 LNHDA and CDR2 SQIVND come from the germline V gene (reference sequence). The CDR3 is made up of 14 amino acids. CDR3 sequence reads: CASSMSGSIDEQFF. The CDR3 DNA follows: TGTGCCAGTAGTATGTCGGGGTCTATCGATGAGCAGTTCTTC.

V gene TRBV4-2 combines with J gene TRBJ2-7; 7 nucleotides align to TRBD1. The CDR3 has 15 amino acids. V lost 1 base and J lost 5; bases outside the gene matches: 8. Looked up from germline, CDR1 is LGHNA and CDR2 is YNFKEQ. CDR3 region: CASSQVRQGPHEQYF. The CDR3 bases are TGTGCCAGCAGCCAAGTGCGACAGGGCCCCCACGAGCAGTACTTC.

The rearrangement uses TRBV12-3 or TRBV12-4 and TRBJ2-2, with 8 bases aligning to TRBD1. V shed 5 bases, J shed 6 bases, and the junction held 2 bases outside the gene matches. The CDR3 contains 13 residues. CDR3: CASSRQGPGELFF. The CDR3 region has the DNA TGTGCCAGCAGTAGACAGGGGCCCGGGGAGCTGTTTTTT.

This chain uses TRBV29-1 with TRBJ1-2; possible D gene TRBD1, 5 bases. The CDR3 runs to 15 residues. Germline assignment: CDR1 SQVTM and CDR2 ANQGSEA. Trimming removed 5 bases from V and 6 bases from J, with 22 bases in between. CDR3 coding DNA: TGCAGCGTTCAGGGTGCAAGGGGCTTGGTGGATGGCTACACCTTC. Amino acid sequence: CSVQGARGLVDGYTF.